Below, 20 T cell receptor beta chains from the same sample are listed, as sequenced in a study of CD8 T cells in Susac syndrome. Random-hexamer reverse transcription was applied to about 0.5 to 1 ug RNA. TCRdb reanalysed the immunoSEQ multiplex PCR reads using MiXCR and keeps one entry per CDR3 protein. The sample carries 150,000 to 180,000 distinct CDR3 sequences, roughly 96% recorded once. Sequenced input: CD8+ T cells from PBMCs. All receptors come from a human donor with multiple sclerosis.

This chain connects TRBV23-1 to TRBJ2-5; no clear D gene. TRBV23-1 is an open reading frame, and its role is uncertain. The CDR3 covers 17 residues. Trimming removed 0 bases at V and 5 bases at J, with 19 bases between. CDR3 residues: CASSQSKGQPVPETQYF. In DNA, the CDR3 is TGCGCCAGCAGTCAATCGAAGGGCCAGCCCGTTCCGGAGACCCAGTACTTC.

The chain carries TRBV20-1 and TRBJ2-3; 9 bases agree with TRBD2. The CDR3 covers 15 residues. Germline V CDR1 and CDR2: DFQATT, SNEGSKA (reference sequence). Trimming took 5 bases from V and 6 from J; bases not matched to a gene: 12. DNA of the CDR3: TGCAGTGCTCCCCGCGGGGGCGGGGGGGCGGATACGCAGTATTTT. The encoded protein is CSAPRGGGGADTQYF.

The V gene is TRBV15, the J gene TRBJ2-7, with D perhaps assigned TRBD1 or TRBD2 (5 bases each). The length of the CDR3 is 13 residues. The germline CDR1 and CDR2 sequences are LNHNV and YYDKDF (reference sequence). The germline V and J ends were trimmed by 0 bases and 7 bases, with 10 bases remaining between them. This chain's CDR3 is CATSRDSGSEQYV. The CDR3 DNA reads TGTGCCACCAGCAGAGATTCAGGGAGTGAGCAGTACGTC.

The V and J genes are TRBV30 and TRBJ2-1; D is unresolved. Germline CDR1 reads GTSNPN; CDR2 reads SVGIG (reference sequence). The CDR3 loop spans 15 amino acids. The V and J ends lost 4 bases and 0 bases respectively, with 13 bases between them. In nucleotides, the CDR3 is TGTGCCTGGATACCCGACGGCCACTCCTACAATGAGCAGTTCTTC. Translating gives CAWIPDGHSYNEQFF.

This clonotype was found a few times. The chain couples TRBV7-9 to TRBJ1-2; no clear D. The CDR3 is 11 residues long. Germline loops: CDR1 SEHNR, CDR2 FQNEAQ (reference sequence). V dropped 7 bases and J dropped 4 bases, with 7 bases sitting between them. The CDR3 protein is CASTGGYGYTF. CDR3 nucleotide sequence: TGTGCCAGCACCGGAGGCTATGGCTACACCTTC.

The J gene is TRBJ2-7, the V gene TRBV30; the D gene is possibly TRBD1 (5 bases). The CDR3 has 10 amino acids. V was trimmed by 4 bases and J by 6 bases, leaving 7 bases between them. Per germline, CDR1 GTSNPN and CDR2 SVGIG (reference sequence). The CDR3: CAWKGVEQYF. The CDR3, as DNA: TGTGCCTGGAAAGGGGTCGAGCAGTACTTC.

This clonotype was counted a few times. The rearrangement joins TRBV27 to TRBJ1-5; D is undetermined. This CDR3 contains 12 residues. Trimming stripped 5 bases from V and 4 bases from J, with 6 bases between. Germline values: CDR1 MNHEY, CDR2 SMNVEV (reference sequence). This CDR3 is CASSPLNQPQHF. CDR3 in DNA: TGTGCCAGCAGTCCCCTTAATCAGCCCCAGCATTTT.

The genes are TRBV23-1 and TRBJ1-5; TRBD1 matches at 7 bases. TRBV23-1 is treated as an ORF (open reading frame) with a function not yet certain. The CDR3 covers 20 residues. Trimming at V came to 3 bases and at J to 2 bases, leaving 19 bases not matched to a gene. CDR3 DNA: TGCGCCAGCAGTCAGAGGGGAACAGGGGAGGAGACGAACCGCAATCAGCCCCAGCATTTT. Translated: CASSQRGTGEETNRNQPQHF.

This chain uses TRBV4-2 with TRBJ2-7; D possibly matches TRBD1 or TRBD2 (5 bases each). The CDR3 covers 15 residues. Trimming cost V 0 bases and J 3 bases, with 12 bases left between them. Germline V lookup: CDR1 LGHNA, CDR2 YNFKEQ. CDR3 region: CASSQDMGPLYEQYV. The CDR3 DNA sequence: TGTGCCAGCAGCCAAGATATGGGACCCCTCTACGAGCAGTACGTC.

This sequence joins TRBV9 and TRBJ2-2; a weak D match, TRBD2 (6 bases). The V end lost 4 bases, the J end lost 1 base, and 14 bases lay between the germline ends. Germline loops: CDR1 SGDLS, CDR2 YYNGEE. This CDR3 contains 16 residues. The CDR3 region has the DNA TGTGCCAGCAGCCACTCGCCGGGAGAGAACACCGGGGAGCTGTTTTTT. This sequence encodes CASSHSPGENTGELFF.

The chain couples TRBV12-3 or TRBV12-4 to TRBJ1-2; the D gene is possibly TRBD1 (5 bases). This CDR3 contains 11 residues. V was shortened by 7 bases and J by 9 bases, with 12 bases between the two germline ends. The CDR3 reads CASTVRGSYTF. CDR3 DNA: TGTGCCAGCACCGTAAGGGGAAGCTACACCTTC.

For the CDR3, the DNA is TGCAGTGCTAGAGATTATTCAGGGCCGTACACTTATAATTCACCCCTCCACTTT. Translation: CSARDYSGPYTYNSPLHF. The chain joins TRBV20-1 to TRBJ1-6; D might be TRBD1 (5 bases). The CDR3 covers 18 residues. Germline lookup yields CDR1 DFQATT and CDR2 SNEGSKA (reference sequence). Trimming stripped 0 bases from V and 4 bases from J, with 19 bases between.

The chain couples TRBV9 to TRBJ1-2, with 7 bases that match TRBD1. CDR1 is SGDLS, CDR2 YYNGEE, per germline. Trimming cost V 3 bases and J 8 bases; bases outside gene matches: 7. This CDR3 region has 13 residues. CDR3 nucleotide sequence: TGTGCCAGCAGCGCCCGGGACAGCGGAGGCTACACCTTC. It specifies CASSARDSGGYTF.

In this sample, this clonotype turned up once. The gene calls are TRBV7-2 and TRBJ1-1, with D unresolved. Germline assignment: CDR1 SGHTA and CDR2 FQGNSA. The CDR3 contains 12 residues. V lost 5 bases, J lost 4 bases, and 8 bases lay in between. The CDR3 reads CASSRFGTEAFF. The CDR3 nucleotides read TGTGCCAGCAGCCGATTTGGCACTGAAGCTTTCTTT. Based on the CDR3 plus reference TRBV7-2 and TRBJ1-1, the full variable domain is GAGVSQSPSNKVTEKGKDVELRCDPISGHTALYWYRQSLGQGLEFLIYFQGNSAPDKSGLPSDRFSAERTGGSVSTLTIQRTQQEDSAVYLCASSRFGTEAFFGQGTRLTVV.

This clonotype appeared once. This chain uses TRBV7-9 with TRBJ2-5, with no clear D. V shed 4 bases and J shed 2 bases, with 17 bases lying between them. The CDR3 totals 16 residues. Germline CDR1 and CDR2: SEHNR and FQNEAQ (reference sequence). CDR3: CASSSFLQARQETQYF. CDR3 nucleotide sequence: TGTGCCAGCAGCTCTTTCCTGCAGGCACGACAAGAGACCCAGTACTTC. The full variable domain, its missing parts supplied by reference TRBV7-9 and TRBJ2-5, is DTGVSQNPRHKITKRGQNVTFRCDPISEHNRLYWYRQTLGQGPEFLTYFQNEAQLEKSRLLSDRFSAERPKGSFSTLEIQRTEQGDSAMYLCASSSFLQARQETQYFGPGTRLLVL.

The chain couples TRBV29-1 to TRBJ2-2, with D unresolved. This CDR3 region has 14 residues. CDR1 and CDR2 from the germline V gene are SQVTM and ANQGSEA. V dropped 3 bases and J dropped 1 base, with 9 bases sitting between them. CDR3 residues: CSVEAGWNTGELFF. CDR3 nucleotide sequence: TGCAGCGTTGAGGCAGGATGGAACACCGGGGAGCTGTTTTTT.

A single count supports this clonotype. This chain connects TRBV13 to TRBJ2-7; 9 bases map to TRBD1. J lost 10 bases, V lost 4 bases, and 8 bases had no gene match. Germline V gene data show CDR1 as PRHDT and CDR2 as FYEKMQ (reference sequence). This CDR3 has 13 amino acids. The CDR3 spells CASSSGQGYFQYF. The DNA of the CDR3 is TGTGCCAGCAGCTCGGGACAGGGATACTTCCAGTACTTC.

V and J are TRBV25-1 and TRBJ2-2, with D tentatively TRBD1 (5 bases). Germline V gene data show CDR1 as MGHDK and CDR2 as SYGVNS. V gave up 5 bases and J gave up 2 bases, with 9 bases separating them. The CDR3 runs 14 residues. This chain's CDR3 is CASSRGSNTGELFF. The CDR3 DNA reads TGTGCCAGCAGTAGGGGAAGCAACACCGGGGAGCTGTTTTTT. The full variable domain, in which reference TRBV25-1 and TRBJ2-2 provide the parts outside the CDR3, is EADIYQTPRYLVIGTGKKITLECSQTMGHDKMYWYQQDPGMELHLIHYSYGVNSTEKGDLSSESTVSRIRTEHFPLTLESARPSHTSQYLCASSRGSNTGELFFGEGSRLTVL.

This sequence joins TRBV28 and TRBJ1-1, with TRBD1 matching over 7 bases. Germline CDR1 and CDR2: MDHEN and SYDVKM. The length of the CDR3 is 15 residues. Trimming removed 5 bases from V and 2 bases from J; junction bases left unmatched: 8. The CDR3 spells CASSHPRDSNTEAFF. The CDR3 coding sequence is TGTGCCAGCAGTCACCCCCGGGACAGCAACACTGAAGCTTTCTTT.

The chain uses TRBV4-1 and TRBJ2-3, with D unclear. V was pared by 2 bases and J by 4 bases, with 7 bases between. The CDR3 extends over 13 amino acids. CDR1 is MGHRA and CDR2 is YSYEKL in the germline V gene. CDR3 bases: TGCGCCAGCAGCCAATATGGTGCAGATACGCAGTATTTT. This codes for CASSQYGADTQYF.